Presented here are 7 T cell receptor beta chains from one specimen sequenced in a study of monozygotic twins with inflammatory bowel disease. TCRdb reprocessed the 5' RACE reads and reports one entry per CDR3 protein, with no DNA. Recorded for this sample: 300,000 to 400,000 distinct CDR3 sequences. Sequences were obtained from blood. These receptors were taken from a human donor with ulcerative colitis or Crohn's disease, or a healthy co-twin of an affected twin (not recorded which).

The rearrangement links TRBV11-2 to TRBJ2-1; with no DNA, the TCRdb D assignment of TRBD1 cannot be verified. Germline CDR1 reads SGHAT; CDR2 reads FQNNGV. The CDR3 runs 18 residues. The CDR3 spells CASSSGTGGFSVYNEQFF.

The chain is built from TRBV5-1 and TRBJ1-4; TCRdb selects TRBD1, and the lack of DNA leaves this call unchecked. The CDR3 covers 14 residues. Germline assignment: CDR1 SGHRS and CDR2 YFSETQ. CDR3 sequence: CASSLVLQGKKLFF. Supplemented by reference TRBV5-1 and TRBJ1-4, the full variable domain reads KAGVTQTPRYLIKTRGQQVTLSCSPISGHRSVSWYQQTPGQGLQFLFEYFSETQRNKGNFPGRFSGRQFSNSRSEMNVSTLELGDSALYLCASSLVLQGKKLFFGSGTQLSVL.

V is TRBV30 and J is TRBJ2-1; TCRdb selects TRBD2, and the lack of DNA leaves this call unchecked. CDR1 and CDR2 (germline): GTSNPN, SVGIG (reference sequence). The CDR3 runs to 13 residues. The CDR3 is CAWSFGLPREQFF. The complete variable domain, with remaining parts taken from reference TRBV30 and TRBJ2-1, reads SQTIHQWPATLVQPVGSPLSLECTVEGTSNPNLYWYRQAAGRGLQLLFYSVGIGQISSEVPQNLSASRPQDRQFILSSKKLLLSDSGFYLCAWSFGLPREQFFGPGTRLTVL.

This rearrangement joins TRBV7-8 to TRBJ2-4; TCRdb calls TRBD2, which cannot be checked without DNA. Germline CDR1 and CDR2: SGHVS and FQNEAQ. CDR3 size: 18 residues. CDR3 in amino acids: CASSLLLGGFGAKNIQYF.

The J gene is TRBJ2-1, the V gene TRBV18. The CDR3 consists of 12 residues. The germline CDR1 and CDR2 sequences are KGHSH and LQKENI. The CDR3 region is CASSLAEGEQFF.

The chain joins TRBV3-1 to TRBJ2-1; TCRdb names TRBD1, which stays unverified in the absence of DNA. The CDR3 contains 15 residues. Looked up from germline, CDR1 is LGHDT and CDR2 is YNNKEL (reference sequence). CDR3 sequence reads: CASSQGTGDTNEQFF.

This chain uses TRBV4-3 with TRBJ2-7; the D call of TRBD1 rests on TCRdb alone, since no DNA is present to check it. This CDR3 has 17 residues. Germline values: CDR1 LGHNA, CDR2 YSLEER. The CDR3 region is CASSQRAGTMGAYEQYF.